These T cell receptor beta chains were read from a single sample in a study of blood T cell repertoires in COVID-19. Method: immunoSEQ multiplex PCR; TCRdb's copy keeps in-frame clones and lacks some. The repertoire holds 200,000 to 250,000 clones, about 89% seen once, with around 6.9% in the top ten. Sequenced material: peripheral blood. Receptor source: a man in his 60s who had recovered from COVID-19. The CDR3 runs from the conserved cysteine through the conserved F or W. A D gene is named only where the DNA matches it firmly. Size is omitted from some rows. Given values are once, few, many or a class for expanded clones.

J gene | V gene | D gene | clone size | CDR3 protein | CDR3 DNA
TRBJ2-1 | TRBV11-3 | TRBD2 | once | CASSLAGTSGGNEQFF | TGTGCCAGCAGCCTAGCCGGGACTAGCGGAGGGAATGAGCAGTTCTTC
TRBJ2-7 | TRBV5-1 | . | once | CASSLEGGSSYEQYF | TGCGCCAGCAGCTTGGAGGGCGGGTCCTCCTACGAGCAGTACTTC
TRBJ2-2 | TRBV6-5 | TRBD2 | . | CASTRLAVNTGELFF | TGTGCCAGCACCCGACTAGCGGTGAACACCGGGGAGCTGTTTTTT
TRBJ2-5 | TRBV30 | . | . | CAWRRQDQETQYF | TGTGCCTGGAGAAGGCAGGACCAAGAGACCCAGTACTTC
TRBJ2-1 | TRBV5-1 | TRBD2 | . | CASSYSGRGSNEQFF | TGCGCCAGCAGCTATAGCGGGAGAGGATCCAATGAGCAGTTCTTC
TRBJ1-2 | TRBV19 | . | . | CASTSWGRNGYTF | TGTGCCAGTACTTCCTGGGGCAGGAATGGCTACACCTTC
TRBJ1-2 | TRBV4-3 | . | . | CASSQDRRGAWYGYTF | TGCGCCAGCAGCCAAGATCGAAGGGGCGCTTGGTATGGCTACACCTTC
TRBJ1-2 | TRBV9 | . | . | CASSAHSYGYTF | TGTGCCAGCAGCGCTCACAGCTATGGCTACACCTTC
TRBJ2-7 | TRBV6-4 | TRBD2 | . | CASSEIAGGHEQYF | TGTGCCAGCAGTGAGATAGCGGGAGGTCACGAGCAGTACTTC
TRBJ2-2 | TRBV24-1 | TRBD2 | . | CATTEAGGTGELFF | TGTGCCACCACTGAAGCGGGAGGAACCGGGGAGCTGTTTTTT
TRBJ2-1 | TRBV11-2 | TRBD2 | . | CASSLGAERGAYNEQFF | TGTGCCAGCAGCTTAGGGGCCGAGCGGGGGGCCTACAATGAGCAGTTCTTC
TRBJ2-1 | TRBV6-5 | . | . | CASTAPEGAYNEQFF | TGTGCCAGCACCGCCCCTGAGGGGGCCTACAATGAGCAGTTCTTC
TRBJ1-5 | TRBV7-2 | TRBD1 | . | CASSREGAGPQHF | TGTGCCAGCAGCCGGGAGGGGGCGGGGCCCCAGCATTTT
TRBJ2-1 | TRBV3-1/TRBV3-2 | . | . | CASSQLPPTASNEQFF | TGTGCCAGCAGCCAGCTCCCCCCGACTGCCTCCAATGAGCAGTTCTTC
TRBJ2-1 | TRBV10-3 | TRBD1 | once | CATRQGAYNEQFF | TGTGCCACACGACAGGGTGCCTACAATGAGCAGTTCTTC
TRBJ2-7 | TRBV5-1 | . | . | CASSLDGQGPSYEQYF | TGCGCCAGCAGCTTGGACGGGCAGGGTCCCTCCTACGAGCAGTACTTC
TRBJ2-5 | TRBV5-1 | . | . | CASSTLKAGETQYF | TGCGCCAGCAGCACCTTAAAGGCGGGGGAGACCCAGTACTTC
TRBJ1-5 | TRBV29-1 | TRBD1 | once | CSVVSDRADGYQPQHF | TGCAGCGTTGTATCGGACAGGGCCGATGGTTATCAGCCCCAGCATTTT
TRBJ2-3 | TRBV18 | . | . | CASSAVDTQYF | TGTGCCAGCTCAGCGGTAGATACGCAGTATTTT
TRBJ1-2 | TRBV30 | TRBD1 | . | CAWSPGTGPWYGYTF | TGTGCCTGGAGCCCCGGGACAGGACCTTGGTATGGCTACACCTTC
TRBJ1-3 | TRBV7-2 | . | . | CASSLALSGNTIYF | TGTGCCAGCAGCTTAGCTCTCTCTGGAAACACCATATATTTT
TRBJ2-2 | TRBV9 | TRBD1 | . | CARRFRTDRGLHTGELFF | TGTGCCAGGAGATTCCGTACAGACAGGGGGCTTCACACCGGGGAGCTGTTTTTT
TRBJ2-5 | TRBV5-1 | . | . | CASSFSTDRQIAETQYF | TGCGCCAGCAGCTTTTCCACGGACAGACAGATTGCGGAGACCCAGTACTTC
TRBJ2-1 | TRBV7-2 | . | . | CASSLSYGGSASYNEQFF | TGTGCCAGCAGCTTAAGTTACGGGGGAAGCGCCTCCTACAATGAGCAGTTCTTC
TRBJ2-7 | TRBV19 | . | . | CASSIVNSYEQYF | TGTGCCAGTAGTATAGTTAACAGCTACGAGCAGTACTTC
TRBJ1-2 | TRBV6-2/TRBV6-3 | . | . | CASSYSRGCTF | TGTGCCAGCAGTTACTCCAGGGGATGCACCTTC
TRBJ2-6 | TRBV18 | . | . | CASSLPGGSGANVLTF | TGTGCCAGCTCACTCCCCGGAGGGTCTGGGGCCAACGTCCTGACTTTC
TRBJ2-1 | TRBV7-9 | TRBD2 | once | CASSKTLSGGGYNEQFF | TGTGCCAGCAGCAAAACCTTAAGCGGGGGCGGCTACAATGAGCAGTTCTTC
TRBJ1-1 | TRBV18 | TRBD1 | . | CASSQTGWDTEAFF | TGTGCCAGCTCACAGACAGGGTGGGACACTGAAGCTTTCTTT
TRBJ1-2 | TRBV13 | TRBD1 | . | CASTEVKGTGVSRDGYTF | TGTGCCAGCACCGAAGTTAAGGGGACAGGAGTCTCTCGAGATGGCTACACCTTC
TRBJ1-1 | TRBV11-2 | . | . | CASSLGQGSQINTEAFF | TGTGCCAGCAGCTTAGGTCAGGGGTCCCAAATAAACACTGAAGCTTTCTTT
TRBJ2-1 | TRBV4-2 | . | . | CASSLGSSYNEQFF | TGTGCCAGCAGTCTGGGGAGCTCCTACAATGAGCAGTTCTTC
TRBJ1-6 | TRBV19 | TRBD1 | once | CASNPGQYNSPLHF | TGTGCCAGTAACCCGGGACAGTATAATTCACCCCTCCACTTT
TRBJ2-7 | TRBV9 | TRBD2 | once | CASSGRTSGETYEQYF | TGTGCCAGCAGCGGACGGACTAGCGGGGAGACCTACGAGCAGTACTTC
TRBJ1-6 | TRBV19 | TRBD1 | . | CASSATGQFYNSPLHF | TGTGCCAGTAGTGCGACGGGACAGTTCTATAATTCACCCCTCCACTTT
TRBJ2-3 | TRBV3-1/TRBV3-2 | . | . | CASSQRGDSTDTQYF | TGTGCCAGCAGCCAACGCGGGGATAGCACAGATACGCAGTATTTT